This is a list of T cell receptor beta chains from one sample in a study of CD4+ T cells in melanoma. Assay used: immunoSEQ multiplex PCR; TCRdb lists only in-frame clones, some missing. The sample lists tens of thousands of clones, approximately 74% occurring once. What was sequenced was tumor tissue. These TCRs come from a human donor with melanoma. Each CDR3 is given with its conserved first and last residue. The D gene is left open where the match is weak. Clone size, where shown, is once, few, many, or a class for clones that have expanded.

TRBV5-1	TRBJ1-1	-	-	TGCGCCAGCAAAGGCGAGAATGAAGCTTTCTTT	CASKGENEAFF
TRBV11-2	TRBJ2-5	medium-sized	-	TGTGCCAGCAGCTTAGTCAGGAGGGCGTACCAAGAGACCCAGTACTTC	CASSLVRRAYQETQYF
TRBV13	TRBJ1-2	-	TRBD1	TGTGCCAGCAGCTTGAGGGACAGGGGACCAAACTATGGCTACACCTTC	CASSLRDRGPNYGYTF
TRBV27	TRBJ1-6	-	TRBD1	TGTGCCAGCAGTTATGAGGGGGCCAATAATTCACCCCTCCACTTT	CASSYEGANNSPLHF
TRBV19	TRBJ1-1	-	-	TGTGCCAGTAGTATTTTAAATGAAGCTTTCTTT	CASSILNEAFF
TRBV9	TRBJ2-3	-	-	TGTGCCAGCAGCGTAGACCCCTCAGGGGGGATCACAGATACGCAGTATTTT	CASSVDPSGGITDTQYF
TRBV6-5	TRBJ2-7	-	-	TGTGCCAGCAGTTACTCACGGGGCGCCTCCTACGAGCAGTACTTC	CASSYSRGASYEQYF
TRBV5-4	TRBJ1-4	-	TRBD1	TGTGCCAGCAGCTCTCAGGGGGTGCGGGAAAAACTGTTTTTT	CASSSQGVREKLFF
TRBV19	TRBJ2-3	-	TRBD2	TGTGCCAGTAGGAACCGGACTAGCGTGGATACGCAGTATTTT	CASRNRTSVDTQYF
TRBV25-1	TRBJ2-7	many	-	TGTGCCAGCAGTGAATTGGGCGCCGACGAGCAGTACTTC	CASSELGADEQYF
TRBV6-1	TRBJ1-1	many	TRBD1	TGTGCCAGCAGTGAACGGACAGGGTCCACTGAAGCTTTCTTT	CASSERTGSTEAFF
TRBV7-9	TRBJ1-5	once	TRBD1	TGTGCCAGCAGCCAAGGGACAGGGGTTTATAGCAATCAGCCCCAGCATTTT	CASSQGTGVYSNQPQHF
TRBV6-5	TRBJ1-2	-	-	TGTGCCAGCAGTGTTCACGGAGGCTACACCTTC	CASSVHGGYTF
TRBV9	TRBJ2-1	-	TRBD2	TGTGCCAGCAAAAGTGGAGCGGGGGGGCCCGGTGAGCAGTTCTTC	CASKSGAGGPGEQFF
TRBV6-6	TRBJ2-3	-	-	TGTGCCAGCAGTTGGACTCCCCCAGATACGCAGTATTTT	CASSWTPPDTQYF
TRBV19	TRBJ2-1	-	TRBD1	TGTGCCAGTAGTCTGACAGGGTATGGGGCCAATGAGCAGTTCTTC	CASSLTGYGANEQFF
TRBV6-5	TRBJ1-2	-	-	TGTGCCAGCGCCAGGCGATCTAACTATGGCTACACCTTC	CASARRSNYGYTF
TRBV4-1	TRBJ2-7	-	TRBD1	TGCGCCAGCAGCCACAGATTCTCCGGGACAGGGAACTACGAGCAGTACTTC	CASSHRFSGTGNYEQYF
TRBV7-2	TRBJ2-5	-	-	TGTGCCAGCAGCACCCCGGGGGGCAGAGAGACCCAGTACTTC	CASSTPGGRETQYF
TRBV6-5	TRBJ1-1	-	-	TGTGCCAGCAGTTACGGCCCCATGAACACTGAAGCTTTCTTT	CASSYGPMNTEAFF
TRBV18	TRBJ1-5	-	-	TGTGCCAGCTCACCAGACGGATATCAGCCCCAGCATTTT	CASSPDGYQPQHF
TRBV7-7	TRBJ2-5	-	TRBD2	TGTGCTAGCCAGCGGGGGGCAGGGGAGACCCAGTACTTC	CASQRGAGETQYF
TRBV7-8	TRBJ1-4	-	-	TGCGCCAGCAGCCAAGCGGCAACAACTAATGAAAAACTGTTTTTT	CASSQAATTNEKLFF
TRBV6-5	TRBJ2-1	-	-	TGTGCCAGCAGGGTCCCCGATTCCTACAATGAGCAGTTCTTC	CASRVPDSYNEQFF
TRBV4-1	TRBJ2-3	-	TRBD2	TGCGCCAGCAGCCAAAGGGTAGCGGGGGGGGATACAGATACGCAGTATTTT	CASSQRVAGGDTDTQYF
TRBV5-1	TRBJ2-3	-	TRBD2	TGCGCCAGCAGCTGGGGACTAGCGGGGGGAGCAGATACGCAGTATTTT	CASSWGLAGGADTQYF
TRBV7-3	TRBJ1-2	-	TRBD1	TGTGCCAGCAGCGCCGGGACAGGGGATTATGGCTACACCTTC	CASSAGTGDYGYTF
TRBV2	TRBJ2-7	many	-	TGTGCCAGCAGTGATATACAGGGCTCCTACGAGCAGTACTTC	CASSDIQGSYEQYF
TRBV10-3	TRBJ2-5	-	-	TGTGCCATCAGTGTGGGACCAGGCACGGAGACCCAGTACTTC	CAISVGPGTETQYF
TRBV6-4	TRBJ2-1	-	TRBD2	TGTGCCAGCAGTCTTAGCGGGGGCTCCTACAATGAGCAGTTCTTC	CASSLSGGSYNEQFF
TRBV10-3	TRBJ2-1	-	-	TGTGCCATCAGTGATACCGGGGCCCCGGATGAGCAGTTCTTC	CAISDTGAPDEQFF
TRBV6-6	TRBJ1-1	many	-	TGTGCCAGCAGTTACCCGGTCTCCACGAGCGTTGCTGAAGCTTTCTTT	CASSYPVSTSVAEAFF
TRBV4-3	TRBJ1-3	-	TRBD1	TGCGCCAGCAGTGCCAGGACAGGCCTCTCTGGAAACACCATATATTTT	CASSARTGLSGNTIYF
TRBV5-1	TRBJ2-7	-	TRBD1	TGCGCCAGCAGCTACGGGACAGGTTCCTACGAGCAGTACTTC	CASSYGTGSYEQYF
TRBV9	TRBJ1-2	medium-sized	-	TGTGCCAGCAGCGTATCCACCAGGGGTAACTATGGCTACACCTTC	CASSVSTRGNYGYTF
TRBV6-5	TRBJ1-4	-	-	TGTGCCAGCAGTTACGGGCAGCAGGGGCAGAAACTGTTTTTT	CASSYGQQGQKLFF
TRBV6-4	TRBJ1-1	-	-	TGTGCCAGCAGTGAGGTTTGGGGCATGAACACTGAAGCTTTCTTT	CASSEVWGMNTEAFF
TRBV2	TRBJ1-5	-	-	TGTGCCAGCAGTGAAGGTTTCAGGGTTAATCAGCCCCAGCATTTT	CASSEGFRVNQPQHF
TRBV13	TRBJ1-2	many	TRBD1	TGTGCTACAGGGGGGGGAAGCTTTGGCTACACCTTC	CATGGGSFGYTF
TRBV7-9	TRBJ2-1	-	-	TGTGCCAGCAACTTAAGCGATGAGCAGTTCTTC	CASNLSDEQFF
TRBV28	TRBJ1-1	once	-	TGTGCCAGCAGTTCCAGGGGCCCTGAAGCTTTCTTT	CASSSRGPEAFF
TRBV29-1	TRBJ2-3	-	TRBD1	TGCAGCGTAACCGGCTTGCCGGGACAGGGGATGTCAGATACGCAGTATTTT	CSVTGLPGQGMSDTQYF
TRBV2	TRBJ1-4	-	-	TGTGCCAGCAGGGGGGGGGACACCAATGAAAAACTGTTTTTT	CASRGGDTNEKLFF
TRBV2	TRBJ1-1	-	-	TGTGCCAGCAGTGATGGGGCTGACACTGAAGCTTTCTTT	CASSDGADTEAFF
TRBV19	TRBJ1-1	-	TRBD1	TGTGCCAGTAGTATAGGGGGGACAGTGAACACTGAAGCTTTCTTT	CASSIGGTVNTEAFF
TRBV14	TRBJ1-5	-	TRBD1	TGTGGAAGGGGACAGGGGGTACATAGCAATCAGCCCCAGCATTTT	CGRGQGVHSNQPQHF
TRBV5-4	TRBJ2-7	-	-	TGTGCCAGCAGCTTGGGGGTCGGAACCTACGAGCAGTACTTC	CASSLGVGTYEQYF
TRBV12-2	TRBJ1-2	-	-	TGTGCAAGTCGCCTCCCGTCACTTAACTATGGCTACACCTTC	CASRLPSLNYGYTF
TRBV9	TRBJ2-2	-	TRBD1	TGTGCCAGCAGCGCACACGACAGGGTAGGACGGGCCGGGGAGCTGTTTTTT	CASSAHDRVGRAGELFF
TRBV6-5	TRBJ1-2	-	-	TGTGCCAGCAGTCCCGATGGAAACTATGGCTACACCTTC	CASSPDGNYGYTF